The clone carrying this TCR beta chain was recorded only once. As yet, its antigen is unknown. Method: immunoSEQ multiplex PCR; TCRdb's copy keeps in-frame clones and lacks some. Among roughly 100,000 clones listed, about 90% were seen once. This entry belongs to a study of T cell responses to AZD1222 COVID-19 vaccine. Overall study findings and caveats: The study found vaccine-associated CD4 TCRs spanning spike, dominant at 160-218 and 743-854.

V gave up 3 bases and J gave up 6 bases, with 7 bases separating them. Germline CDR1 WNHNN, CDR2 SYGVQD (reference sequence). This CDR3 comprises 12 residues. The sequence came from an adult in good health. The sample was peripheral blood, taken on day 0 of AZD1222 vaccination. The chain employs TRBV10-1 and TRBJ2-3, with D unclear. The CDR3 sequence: CASSEFEDTQYF. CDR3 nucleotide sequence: TGCGCCAGCAGTGAATTCGAGGATACGCAGTATTTT.